This entry describes one TCR beta chain. These data belong to a study of blood T cell repertoires in COVID-19. Sequencing used immunoSEQ multiplex PCR; TCRdb keeps in-frame clones, though not all of them. Of 76,000 or so clones in the sample, roughly 89% were seen once. Germline CDR1 LGHDT, CDR2 YNNKEL (reference sequence). J gave up 4 bases and V 5 bases, and 7 bases lay outside the gene matches. The CDR3 sequence is 14 residues long. This chain uses TRBV3-1 (or the pseudogene TRBV3-2) with TRBJ2-7; TRBD1 matches 8 bases. Sequenced input: peripheral blood. The receptor comes from a human donor in a cohort sampled during active COVID-19. The CDR3 protein is CASSLQGVVYEQYF. CDR3 DNA sequence: TGTGCCAGCAGCTTACAGGGGGTGGTGTACGAGCAGTACTTC.